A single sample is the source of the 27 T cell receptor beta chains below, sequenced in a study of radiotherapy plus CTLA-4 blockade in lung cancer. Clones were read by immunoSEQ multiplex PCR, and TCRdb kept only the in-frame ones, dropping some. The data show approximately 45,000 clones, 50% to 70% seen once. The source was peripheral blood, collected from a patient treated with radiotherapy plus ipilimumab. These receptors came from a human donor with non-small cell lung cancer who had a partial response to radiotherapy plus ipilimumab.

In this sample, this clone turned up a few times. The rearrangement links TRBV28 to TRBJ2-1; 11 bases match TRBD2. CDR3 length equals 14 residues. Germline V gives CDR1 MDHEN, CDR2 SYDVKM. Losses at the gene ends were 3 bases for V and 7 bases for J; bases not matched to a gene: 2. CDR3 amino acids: CASSLWTSGNEQFF. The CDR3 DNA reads TGTGCCAGCAGTTTGTGGACTAGCGGGAATGAGCAGTTCTTC.

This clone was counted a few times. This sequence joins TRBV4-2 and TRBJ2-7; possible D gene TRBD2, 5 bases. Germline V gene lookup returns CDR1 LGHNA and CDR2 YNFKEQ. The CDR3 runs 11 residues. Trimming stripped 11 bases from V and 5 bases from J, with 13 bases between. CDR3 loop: CASTTRNEQYF. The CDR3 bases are TGTGCCTCCACTACTAGAAACGAGCAGTACTTC.

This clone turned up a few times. Here the CDR3 DNA reads TGTGCCAGCAGCATGGATATGGCGGGGGTCGGGGAGCTGTTTTTT. Translating gives CASSMDMAGVGELFF. The rearrangement links TRBV5-6 to TRBJ2-2; TRBD2 aligns across 7 bases. This CDR3 has 15 amino acids. Germline-derived CDR1 and CDR2 are SGHDT and YYEEEE. Germline trimming cut 4 bases from V and 7 bases from J; bases unmatched to any gene: 10.

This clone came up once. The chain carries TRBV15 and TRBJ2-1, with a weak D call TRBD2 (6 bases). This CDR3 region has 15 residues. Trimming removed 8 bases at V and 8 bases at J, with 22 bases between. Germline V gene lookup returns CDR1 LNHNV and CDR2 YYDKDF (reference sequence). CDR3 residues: CATATGTPRTDEQFF. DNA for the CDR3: TGTGCCACCGCCACCGGGACTCCACGTACGGATGAGCAGTTCTTC.

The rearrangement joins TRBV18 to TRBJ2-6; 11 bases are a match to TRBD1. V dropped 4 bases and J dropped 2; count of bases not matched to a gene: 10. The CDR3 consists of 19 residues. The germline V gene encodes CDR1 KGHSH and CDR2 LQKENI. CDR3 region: CASSLLYPGQGAGANVLTF. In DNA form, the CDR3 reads TGTGCCAGCTCACTTTTATATCCGGGACAGGGGGCTGGGGCCAACGTCCTGACTTTC.

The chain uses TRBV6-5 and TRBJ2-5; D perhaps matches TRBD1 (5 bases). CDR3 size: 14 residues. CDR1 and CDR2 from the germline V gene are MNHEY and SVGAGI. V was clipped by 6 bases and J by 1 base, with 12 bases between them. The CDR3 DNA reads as TGTGCCAGCAGGCGAGACAGTGTCCAAGAGACCCAGTACTTC. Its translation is CASRRDSVQETQYF.

The CDR3 loop reads CASSLAANTGELFF. The CDR3 DNA sequence: TGCGCCAGCAGCTTGGCGGCGAACACCGGGGAGCTGTTTTTT. The chain combines TRBV5-1 with TRBJ2-2; no firm D call. The germline gives CDR1 SGHRS, CDR2 YFSETQ. The CDR3 is 14 residues long. With 0 bases removed from V and 0 bases from J, the gap between germline ends came to 3 bases. Based on the CDR3 plus reference TRBV5-1 and TRBJ2-2, the full variable domain is KAGVTQTPRYLIKTRGQQVTLSCSPISGHRSVSWYQQTPGQGLQFLFEYFSETQRNKGNFPGRFSGRQFSNSRSEMNVSTLELGDSALYLCASSLAANTGELFFGEGSRLTVL.

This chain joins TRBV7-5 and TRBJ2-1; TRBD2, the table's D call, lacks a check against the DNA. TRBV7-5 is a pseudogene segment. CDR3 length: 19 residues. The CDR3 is CARSLAAYAGGGFVHEQFF. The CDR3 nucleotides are TGTGCCAGAAGCTTAGCGGCTTATGCGGGAGGAGGGTTTGTCCATGAGCAGTTCTTC.

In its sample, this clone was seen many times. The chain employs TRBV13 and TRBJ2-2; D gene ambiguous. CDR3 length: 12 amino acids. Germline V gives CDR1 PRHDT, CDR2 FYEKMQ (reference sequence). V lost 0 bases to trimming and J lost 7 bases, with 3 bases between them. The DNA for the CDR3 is TGTGCCAGCAGCTTAGGCAACGGGGAGCTGTTTTTT. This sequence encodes CASSLGNGELFF.

The CDR3 bases are TGTGCCATCACGAGGGGGGGCGAGCAGTACTTC. This translates into CAITRGGEQYF. The chain links TRBV6-6 to TRBJ2-7; D may be TRBD2 (7 bases). Germline-derived CDR1 and CDR2 are MNHNY and SVGAGI (reference sequence). Trimming took 10 bases from V and 6 from J, leaving 13 bases between them. The CDR3 is made up of 11 amino acids.

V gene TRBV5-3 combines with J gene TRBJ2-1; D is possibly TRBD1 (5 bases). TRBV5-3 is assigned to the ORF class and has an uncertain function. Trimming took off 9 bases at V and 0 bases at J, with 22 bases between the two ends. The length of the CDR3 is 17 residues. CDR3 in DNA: TGTGCCACGCCCACTCTGGGGCATTCTAGCTCCTACAATGAGCAGTTCTTC. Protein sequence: CATPTLGHSSSYNEQFF.

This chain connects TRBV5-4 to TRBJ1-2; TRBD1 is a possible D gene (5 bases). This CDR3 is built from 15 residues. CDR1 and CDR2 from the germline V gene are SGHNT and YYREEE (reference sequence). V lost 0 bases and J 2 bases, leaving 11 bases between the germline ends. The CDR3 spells CASSLDPGVNYGYTF. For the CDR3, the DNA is TGTGCCAGCAGCTTGGACCCGGGGGTAAACTATGGCTACACCTTC. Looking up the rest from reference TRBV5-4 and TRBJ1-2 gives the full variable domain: ETGVTQSPTHLIKTRGQQVTLRCSSQSGHNTVSWYQQALGQGPQFIFQYYREEENGRGNFPPRFSGLQFPNYSSELNVNALELDDSALYLCASSLDPGVNYGYTFGSGTRLTVV.

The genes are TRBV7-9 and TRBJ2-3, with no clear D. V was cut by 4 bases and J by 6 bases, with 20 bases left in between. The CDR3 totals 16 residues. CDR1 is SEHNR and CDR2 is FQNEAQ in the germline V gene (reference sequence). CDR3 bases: TGTGCCAGCAGCTCAAGACTCTCCATTAGTGGGGATACGCAGTATTTT. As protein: CASSSRLSISGDTQYF.

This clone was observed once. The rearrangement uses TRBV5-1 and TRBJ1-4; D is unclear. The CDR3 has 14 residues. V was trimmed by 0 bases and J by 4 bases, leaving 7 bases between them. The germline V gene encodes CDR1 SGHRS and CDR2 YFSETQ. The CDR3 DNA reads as TGCGCCAGCAGCTTGGGGGCGATTAATGAAAAACTGTTTTTT. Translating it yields CASSLGAINEKLFF. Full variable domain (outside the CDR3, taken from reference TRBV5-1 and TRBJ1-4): KAGVTQTPRYLIKTRGQQVTLSCSPISGHRSVSWYQQTPGQGLQFLFEYFSETQRNKGNFPGRFSGRQFSNSRSEMNVSTLELGDSALYLCASSLGAINEKLFFGSGTQLSVL.

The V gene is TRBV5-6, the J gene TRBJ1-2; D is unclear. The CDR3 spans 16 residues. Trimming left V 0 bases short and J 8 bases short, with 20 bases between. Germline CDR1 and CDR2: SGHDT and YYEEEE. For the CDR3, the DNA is TGTGCCAGCAGCTTGGGCGACAAGACCCCCCCAGACGGCTACACCTTC. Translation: CASSLGDKTPPDGYTF. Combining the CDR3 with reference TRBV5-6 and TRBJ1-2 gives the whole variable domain DAGVTQSPTHLIKTRGQQVTLRCSPKSGHDTVSWYQQALGQGPQFIFQYYEEEERQRGNFPDRFSGHQFPNYSSELNVNALLLGDSALYLCASSLGDKTPPDGYTFGSGTRLTVV.

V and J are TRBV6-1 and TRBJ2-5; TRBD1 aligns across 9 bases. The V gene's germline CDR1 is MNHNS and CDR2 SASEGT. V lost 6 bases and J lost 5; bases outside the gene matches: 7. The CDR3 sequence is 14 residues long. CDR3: CASRRTGAGETQYF. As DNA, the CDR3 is TGTGCCAGCAGGAGGACAGGGGCAGGGGAGACCCAGTACTTC.

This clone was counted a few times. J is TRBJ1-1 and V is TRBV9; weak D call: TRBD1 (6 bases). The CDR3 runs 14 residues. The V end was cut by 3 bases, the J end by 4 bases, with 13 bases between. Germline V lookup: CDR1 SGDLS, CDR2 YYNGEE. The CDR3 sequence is CASSGGGVSTEAFF. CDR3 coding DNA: TGTGCCAGCAGCGGAGGGGGGGTGAGCACTGAAGCTTTCTTT.

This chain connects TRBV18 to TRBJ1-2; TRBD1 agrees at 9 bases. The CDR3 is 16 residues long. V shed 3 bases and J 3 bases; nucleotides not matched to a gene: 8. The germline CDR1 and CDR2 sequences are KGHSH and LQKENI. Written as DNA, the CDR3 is TGTGCCAGCTCACCCTTACAGACAGGGGGACACTATGGCTACACCTTC. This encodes CASSPLQTGGHYGYTF. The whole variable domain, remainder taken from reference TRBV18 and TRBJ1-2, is NAGVMQNPRHLVRRRGQEARLRCSPMKGHSHVYWYRQLPEEGLKFMVYLQKENIIDESGMPKERFSAEFPKEGPSILRIQQVVRGDSAAYFCASSPLQTGGHYGYTFGSGTRLTVV.

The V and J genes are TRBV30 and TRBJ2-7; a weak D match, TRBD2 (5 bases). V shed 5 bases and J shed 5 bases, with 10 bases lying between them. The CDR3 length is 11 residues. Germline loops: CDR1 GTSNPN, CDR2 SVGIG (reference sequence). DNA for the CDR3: TGTGCCTGGGTGGAGAGGGACGAGCAGTACTTC. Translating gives CAWVERDEQYF.

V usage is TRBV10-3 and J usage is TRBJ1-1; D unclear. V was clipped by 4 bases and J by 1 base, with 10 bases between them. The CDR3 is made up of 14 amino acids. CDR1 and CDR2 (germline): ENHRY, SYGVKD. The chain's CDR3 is CAISVVSTNTEAFF. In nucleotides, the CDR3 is TGTGCCATCAGTGTGGTTAGCACGAACACTGAAGCTTTCTTT.

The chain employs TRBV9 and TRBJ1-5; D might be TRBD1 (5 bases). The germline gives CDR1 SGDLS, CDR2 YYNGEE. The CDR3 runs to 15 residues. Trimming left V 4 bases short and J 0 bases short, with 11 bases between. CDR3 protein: CASSPTGDSNQPQHF. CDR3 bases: TGTGCCAGCAGCCCCACAGGAGATAGCAATCAGCCCCAGCATTTT.

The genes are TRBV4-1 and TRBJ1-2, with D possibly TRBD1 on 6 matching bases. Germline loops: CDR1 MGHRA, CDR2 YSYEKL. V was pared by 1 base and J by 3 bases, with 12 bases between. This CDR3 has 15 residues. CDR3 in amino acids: CASSQGPRTDYGYTF. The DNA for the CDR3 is TGCGCCAGCAGCCAAGGTCCCAGGACAGACTATGGCTACACCTTC.

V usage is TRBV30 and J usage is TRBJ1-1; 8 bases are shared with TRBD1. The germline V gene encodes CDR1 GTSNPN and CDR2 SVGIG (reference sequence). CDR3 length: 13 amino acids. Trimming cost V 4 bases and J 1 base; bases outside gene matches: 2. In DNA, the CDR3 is TGTGCCTGGAACAGGGGGGAGAACACTGAAGCTTTCTTT. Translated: CAWNRGENTEAFF.

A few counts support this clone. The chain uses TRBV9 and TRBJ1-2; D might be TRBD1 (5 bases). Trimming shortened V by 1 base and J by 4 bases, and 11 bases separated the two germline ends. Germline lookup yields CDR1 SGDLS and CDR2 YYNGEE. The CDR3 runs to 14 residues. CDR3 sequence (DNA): TGTGCCAGCAGCGTACAGGGTTCGGGCTATGGCTACACCTTC. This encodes CASSVQGSGYGYTF.

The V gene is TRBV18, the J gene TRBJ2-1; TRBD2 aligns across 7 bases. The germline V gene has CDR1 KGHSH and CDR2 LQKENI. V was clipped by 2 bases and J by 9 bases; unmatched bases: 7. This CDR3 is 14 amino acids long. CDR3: CASSPRPGGGEQFF. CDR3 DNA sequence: TGTGCCAGCTCACCAAGACCGGGCGGGGGTGAGCAGTTCTTC. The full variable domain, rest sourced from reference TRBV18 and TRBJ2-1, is NAGVMQNPRHLVRRRGQEARLRCSPMKGHSHVYWYRQLPEEGLKFMVYLQKENIIDESGMPKERFSAEFPKEGPSILRIQQVVRGDSAAYFCASSPRPGGGEQFFGPGTRLTVL.

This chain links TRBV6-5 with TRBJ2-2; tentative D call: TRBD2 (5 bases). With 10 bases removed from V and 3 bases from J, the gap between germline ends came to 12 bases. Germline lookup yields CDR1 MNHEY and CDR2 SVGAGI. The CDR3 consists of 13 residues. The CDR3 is CATKSRDTGELFF. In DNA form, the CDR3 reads TGTGCCACCAAATCGAGGGACACCGGGGAGCTGTTTTTT.

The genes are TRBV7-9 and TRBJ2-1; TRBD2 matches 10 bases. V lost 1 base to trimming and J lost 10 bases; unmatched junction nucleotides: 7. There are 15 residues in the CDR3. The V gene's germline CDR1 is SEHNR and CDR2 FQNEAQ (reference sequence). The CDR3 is CASSLVLAGGGEQFF. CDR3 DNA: TGTGCCAGCAGCTTAGTCTTAGCGGGAGGTGGGGAGCAGTTCTTC. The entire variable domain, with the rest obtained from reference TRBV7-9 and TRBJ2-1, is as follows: DTGVSQNPRHKITKRGQNVTFRCDPISEHNRLYWYRQTLGQGPEFLTYFQNEAQLEKSRLLSDRFSAERPKGSFSTLEIQRTEQGDSAMYLCASSLVLAGGGEQFFGPGTRLTVL.